This note documents a single T cell receptor beta chain sequence. Its target is not known. This CDR3 is built from 13 residues. Germline V CDR1 and CDR2: SGHRS, YFSETQ. Trimming cost V 0 bases and J 5 bases, with 6 bases left between them. The data belong to a study of T cell responses to AZD1222 COVID-19 vaccine. General study findings and limits: There were vaccine-associated CD4 TCRs across spike, dominant at 160-218 and 743-854. Recipients of two AZD1222 doses showed rising Spike-specific TCR breadth and depth.

Second doses were pooled across both intervals (about 4 or about 12 weeks). Measured with immunoSEQ multiplex PCR; TCRdb has only the in-frame clones, and not every one. This sample yields about 150,000 clones, of which around 90% are seen a single time; around 1.7% belongs to the top ten. The V and J genes are TRBV5-1 and TRBJ1-5; no clear D. This clonotype was obtained from an adult who received the AZD1222 COVID-19 vaccine. The material sequenced was peripheral blood, taken 28 days after the second AZD1222 dose. The CDR3 here is CASSLGGYQPQHF. In DNA, the CDR3 is TGCGCCAGCAGCTTGGGTGGGTATCAGCCCCAGCATTTT. The whole variable domain, filled in from reference TRBV5-1 and TRBJ1-5, reads KAGVTQTPRYLIKTRGQQVTLSCSPISGHRSVSWYQQTPGQGLQFLFEYFSETQRNKGNFPGRFSGRQFSNSRSEMNVSTLELGDSALYLCASSLGGYQPQHFGDGTRLSIL.